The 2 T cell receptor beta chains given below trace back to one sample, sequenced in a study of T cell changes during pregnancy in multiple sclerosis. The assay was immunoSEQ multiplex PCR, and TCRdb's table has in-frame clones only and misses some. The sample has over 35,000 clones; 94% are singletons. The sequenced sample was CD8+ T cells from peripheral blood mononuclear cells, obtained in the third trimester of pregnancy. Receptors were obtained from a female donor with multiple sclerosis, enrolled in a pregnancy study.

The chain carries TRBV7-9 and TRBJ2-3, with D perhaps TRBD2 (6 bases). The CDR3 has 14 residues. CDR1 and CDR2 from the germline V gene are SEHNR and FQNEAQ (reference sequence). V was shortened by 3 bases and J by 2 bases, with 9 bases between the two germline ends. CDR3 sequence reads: CASSFWTNTDTQYF. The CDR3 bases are TGTGCCAGCAGCTTTTGGACTAACACAGATACGCAGTATTTT.

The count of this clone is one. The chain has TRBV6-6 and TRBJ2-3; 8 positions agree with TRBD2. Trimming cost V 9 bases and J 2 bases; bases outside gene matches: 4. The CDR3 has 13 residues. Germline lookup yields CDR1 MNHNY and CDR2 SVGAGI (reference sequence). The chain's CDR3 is CARSAGATDTQYF. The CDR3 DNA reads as TGTGCCAGGTCAGCGGGGGCCACAGATACGCAGTATTTT.